The 10 T cell receptor beta chains listed next were all sequenced from one sample in a study of blood T cells in healthy people across ages. Together with a sample-barcoded 5' primer, a J-beta primer mix was included in a second PCR lasting about 7 to 11 cycles. Each CDR3 protein gets one entry after TCRdb re-called the 5' RACE reads with MiXCR. The sample carries 1.5 million to 2 million distinct CDR3 sequences, 30% to 35% recorded once. Source material: blood. The receptors originated from a woman in her thirties in good health.

Details on this clonotype: One end of the junction is discordant with germline, which a read error may explain. V is TRBV2 and J is TRBJ1-2, with D possibly TRBD1 on 6 matching bases. This CDR3 has 15 amino acids. Germline V lookup: CDR1 SNHLY, CDR2 FYNNEI. Here the CDR3 reads CASSESGQSPYDYTF. The CDR3, as DNA: TGTGCCAGCAGTGAATCCGGACAGTCCCCCTATGACTACACCTTC.

For this clonotype: An end of the junction does not agree with germline; a read error may underlie this. The chain is built from TRBV20-1 and TRBJ2-7; the D gene is possibly TRBD2 (5 bases). Germline assignment: CDR1 DFQATT and CDR2 SNEGSKA (reference sequence). This CDR3 region has 14 residues. CDR3 protein: CCAREGGRTYEQYF. The CDR3 nucleotides are TGCTGTGCTAGAGAGGGCGGGCGTACCTACGAGCAGTACTTC.

The chain uses TRBV9 and TRBJ2-5; D gene uncertain. The DNA end is more similar to TRBJ2-7, so the J call may be wrong. Germline V CDR1 and CDR2: SGDLS, YYNGEE. The CDR3 sequence is 15 residues long. The CDR3 bases are TGTGCCAGCAGCGATAGGCCCGGTGATTACTACGAGCAGTACTTC. Translated, it gives CASSDRPGDYYEQYF.

The chain is built from TRBV12-3 or TRBV12-4 and TRBJ1-2; D call uncertain. The CDR3 runs to 12 residues. V shed 7 bases and J shed 4 bases, with 10 bases lying between them. The CDR3 reads CASTIAGYGYTF. As DNA, the CDR3 is TGTGCCAGCACCATAGCCGGCTATGGCTACACCTTC.

This clonotype was seen more than once but under ten times. The CDR3 protein is CASSSSRGYNEQFF. The CDR3, as DNA: TGCGCCAGCAGCTCCTCAAGGGGGTACAATGAGCAGTTCTTC. This chain connects TRBV5-1 to TRBJ2-1, with D perhaps TRBD1 (6 bases). Germline CDR1 reads SGHRS; CDR2 reads YFSETQ. This CDR3 is 14 amino acids long. V shed 3 bases and J shed 4 bases, with 11 bases lying between them.

The chain uses TRBV20-1 and TRBJ2-5; perhaps D is TRBD1 or TRBD2 (5 bases each). The CDR3 loop spans 13 amino acids. V was shortened by 6 bases and J by 5 bases, with 16 bases between the two germline ends. Per the germline V gene, CDR1 is DFQATT and CDR2 is SNEGSKA (reference sequence). The CDR3, as DNA: TGCAGTGCCGGGGACGGGAAGGGGGAGACCCAGTACTTC. Its translation is CSAGDGKGETQYF.

V usage is TRBV27 and J usage is TRBJ2-1; unclear D gene. This CDR3 region has 14 residues. Looked up from germline, CDR1 is MNHEY and CDR2 is SMNVEV (reference sequence). Trimming left V 2 bases short and J 5 bases short, with 10 bases between. CDR3 sequence (DNA): TGTGCCAGCAGTTTAAGTGCGGCGAACAATGAGCAGTTCTTC. It is translated as CASSLSAANNEQFF.

This clonotype was seen once. Germline is not matched at one junction end, which may reflect a read error. This rearrangement joins TRBV15 to TRBJ2-5; D perhaps matches TRBD2 (6 bases). Germline CDR1 LNHNV, CDR2 YYDKDF (reference sequence). CDR3 length equals 15 residues. CDR3 sequence reads: CTTSRDGGESETQYF. The CDR3, as DNA: TGTACCACCAGCAGAGATGGAGGGGAGTCGGAGACCCAGTACTTC.

CDR3 nucleotides: TGCAGTGCTAGTCCTCCGGGACTAGCGTCCAAAAACATTCAGTACTTC. Translated, it gives CSASPPGLASKNIQYF. The chain combines TRBV20-1 with TRBJ2-4; 10 bases are a match to TRBD2. V trimming: 3 bases; J trimming: 2 bases; junction bases outside the gene matches: 7. Germline CDR1 and CDR2: DFQATT and SNEGSKA (reference sequence). The CDR3 is 16 residues long.

J is TRBJ2-5 and V is TRBV27, with 7 bases identical to TRBD2. CDR1 is MNHEY, CDR2 SMNVEV, per germline (reference sequence). Trimming cost V 1 base and J 5 bases; bases outside gene matches: 13. The CDR3 totals 17 residues. CDR3 residues: CASSLLSSSGPLETQYF. CDR3 coding DNA: TGTGCCAGCAGTTTATTGTCTAGTAGCGGGCCATTGGAGACCCAGTACTTC.